The TCR beta chain described here comes from a study of blood T cells in healthy people across ages. Regarding the study as a whole: Roughly linear age-related decline in beta diversity appeared, significant by age 40.

This clonotype appeared once. Its antigen is unidentified. Primed by a sample-barcoded 5' primer and a J-beta primer mix, a second PCR proceeded for roughly 7 to 11 cycles. Each cDNA molecule was tagged by a template-switch adaptor with 12 random nucleotides. Sequencing of every sample gave 2.5 million or more CDR3-containing paired-end reads. TCRdb re-derived calls from the 5' RACE reads in MiXCR, one entry per CDR3 protein. The sample carries about a million distinct CDR3 sequences, roughly half recorded once. Material: blood. The clonotype originates from an older woman in good health.

As DNA, the CDR3 is TGTGCCAGCAGCCACGCAGGACTAGAGTTCTACGAGCAGTACTTC. It is translated as CASSHAGLEFYEQYF. The genes are TRBV4-2 and TRBJ2-7; 7 bases are shared with TRBD2. Unmatched junction bases numbered 8, after V lost 3 bases and J lost 3 bases. The CDR3 is 15 amino acids. CDR1 and CDR2 from the germline V gene are LGHNA and YNFKEQ.